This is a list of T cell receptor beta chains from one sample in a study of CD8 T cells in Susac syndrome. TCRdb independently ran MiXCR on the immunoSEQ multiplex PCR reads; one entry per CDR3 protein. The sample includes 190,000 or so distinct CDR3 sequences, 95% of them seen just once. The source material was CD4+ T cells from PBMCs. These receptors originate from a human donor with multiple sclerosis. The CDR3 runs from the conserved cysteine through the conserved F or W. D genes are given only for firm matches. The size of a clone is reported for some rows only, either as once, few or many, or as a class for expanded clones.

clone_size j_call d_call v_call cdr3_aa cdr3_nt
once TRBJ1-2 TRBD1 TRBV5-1 CASNTGGAYGYTF TGCGCCAGCAATACAGGGGGCGCATATGGCTACACCTTC
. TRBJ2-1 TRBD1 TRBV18 CASSPWTGKKSDNEQFF TGTGCCAGCTCACCCTGGACAGGGAAAAAAAGCGACAATGAGCAGTTCTTC
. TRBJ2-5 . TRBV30 CAWSVQGGRETQYF TGTGCCTGGAGTGTACAGGGGGGGCGAGAGACCCAGTACTTC
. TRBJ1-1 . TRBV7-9 CASSWVDTEAFF TGTGCCAGCAGCTGGGTGGACACTGAAGCTTTCTTT
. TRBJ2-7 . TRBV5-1 CASSPGGDLEQYF TGCGCCAGCAGCCCTGGAGGGGACCTCGAGCAGTACTTC
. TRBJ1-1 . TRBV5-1 CASKAGHTNTEAFF TGCGCCAGCAAGGCGGGACACACGAACACTGAAGCTTTCTTT
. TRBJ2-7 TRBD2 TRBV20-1 CSANKDGTSEQYF TGCAGTGCTAACAAAGACGGGACTAGCGAGCAGTACTTC
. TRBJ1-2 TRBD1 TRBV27 CASSFGTGIYGYTF TGTGCCAGCAGTTTCGGGACAGGGATCTATGGCTACACCTTC
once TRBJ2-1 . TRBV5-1 CASSLSQGSYNEQFF TGCGCCAGCAGCTTAAGCCAGGGTTCCTACAATGAGCAGTTCTTC
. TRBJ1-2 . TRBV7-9 CASSPRRRGYTF TGTGCCAGCAGCCCCAGGCGCCGGGGCTACACCTTC
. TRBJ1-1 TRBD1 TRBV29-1 CSGNRGNTEAFF TGCAGCGGAAACAGGGGGAACACTGAAGCTTTCTTT
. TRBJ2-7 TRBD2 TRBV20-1 CSARGPGGSYEQYF TGCAGTGCTAGAGGGCCGGGAGGCTCCTACGAGCAGTACTTC
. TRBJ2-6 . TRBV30 CAWSRPPGANVLTF TGTGCCTGGAGCCGGCCTCCAGGGGCCAACGTCCTGACTTTC
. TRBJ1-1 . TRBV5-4 CASSLERGASRGAFF TGTGCCAGCAGCTTGGAGAGGGGTGCATCAAGGGGAGCTTTCTTT
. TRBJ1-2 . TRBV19 CASSTITPADGYTF TGTGCCAGTAGTACGATTACTCCCGCGGATGGCTACACCTTC
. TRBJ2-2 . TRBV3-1 CASSQGWSTGELFF TGTGCCAGCAGCCAGGGGTGGAGCACCGGGGAGCTGTTTTTT
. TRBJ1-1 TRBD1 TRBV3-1 CASSHKQGAPAEAFF TGTGCCAGCAGTCATAAACAGGGGGCTCCCGCCGAAGCTTTCTTT
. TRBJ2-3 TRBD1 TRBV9 CASSVQGAGDTQYF TGTGCCAGCAGCGTTCAGGGGGCCGGAGATACGCAGTATTTT
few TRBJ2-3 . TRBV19 CASSSADTQYF TGTGCCAGTAGTTCTGCAGATACGCAGTATTTT
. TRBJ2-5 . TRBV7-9 CASSLGAESQETQYF TGTGCCAGCAGCTTAGGGGCGGAGTCTCAAGAGACCCAGTACTTC
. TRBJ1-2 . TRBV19 CASSSAGAEANYGYTF TGTGCCAGTAGTTCTGCAGGGGCCGAAGCTAACTATGGCTACACCTTC
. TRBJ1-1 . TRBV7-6 CASSPLGQATAEAFF TGTGCCAGCAGCCCTTTGGGACAAGCTACGGCTGAAGCTTTCTTT
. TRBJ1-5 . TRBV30 CAWSVGRNQPQHF TGTGCCTGGAGTGTTGGCCGAAATCAGCCCCAGCATTTT
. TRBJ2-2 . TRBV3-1 CASSQAGRELFF TGTGCCAGCAGCCAAGCGGGCCGGGAGCTGTTTTTT
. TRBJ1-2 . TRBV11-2 CASSLLGVYGYTF TGTGCCAGCAGCTTGCTGGGCGTCTATGGCTACACCTTC
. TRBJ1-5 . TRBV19 CASSITGQPQHF TGTGCCAGTAGTATCACCGGTCAGCCCCAGCATTTT
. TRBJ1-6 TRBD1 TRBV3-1 CASSQAQGRTPLHF TGTGCCAGCAGCCAAGCACAGGGGAGGACACCCCTCCACTTT
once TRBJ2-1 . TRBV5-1 CASSLEVSYNEQFF TGCGCCAGCAGCTTGGAAGTCTCCTACAATGAGCAGTTCTTC
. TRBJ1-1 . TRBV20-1 CSAADGGYTEAFF TGCAGTGCTGCGGACGGAGGATACACTGAAGCTTTCTTT
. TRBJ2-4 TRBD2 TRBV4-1 CASSPSGLAGDRVAKNIQYF TGCGCCAGCAGCCCTTCCGGACTAGCGGGGGATCGGGTAGCCAAAAACATTCAGTACTTC
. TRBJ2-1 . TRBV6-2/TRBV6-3 CASSTSSYNEQFF TGTGCCAGCAGTACTAGCTCCTACAATGAGCAGTTCTTC
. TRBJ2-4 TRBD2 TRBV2 CASMGLAGRNIQYF TGTGCCAGCATGGGACTAGCGGGGAGAAACATTCAGTACTTC
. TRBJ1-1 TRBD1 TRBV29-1 CSVVDRDTEAFF TGCAGCGTCGTTGACAGGGACACTGAAGCTTTCTTT
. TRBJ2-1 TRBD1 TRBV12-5 CASGLGTGREQFF TGTGCTAGTGGTTTGGGGACAGGGCGCGAGCAGTTCTTC
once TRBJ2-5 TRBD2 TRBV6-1 CASSGTSGGGLETQYF TGTGCCAGCAGTGGGACTAGCGGGGGGGGCTTGGAGACCCAGTACTTC
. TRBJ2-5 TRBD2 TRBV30 CAGTSGGAKTQYF TGTGCCGGCACTAGCGGGGGGGCGAAGACCCAGTACTTC
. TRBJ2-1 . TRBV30 CAWSARGAGEQFF TGTGCCTGGAGTGCCCGGGGGGCCGGGGAGCAGTTCTTC
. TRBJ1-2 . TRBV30 CAWSVRQTSNYGYTF TGTGCCTGGAGTGTACGGCAGACGTCCAACTATGGCTACACCTTC
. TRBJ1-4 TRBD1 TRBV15 CATSGRQGLLATNEKLFF TGTGCCACCAGCGGACGACAGGGCTTGCTTGCAACTAATGAAAAACTGTTTTTT
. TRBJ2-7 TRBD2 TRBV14 CASSQAGWTGGPYEQYF TGTGCCAGCAGCCAAGCGGGTTGGACGGGGGGGCCGTACGAGCAGTACTTC
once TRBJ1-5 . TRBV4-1 CASSQDEGVSNQPQHF TGCGCCAGCAGCCAAGATGAAGGGGTGAGCAATCAGCCCCAGCATTTT
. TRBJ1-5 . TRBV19 CASSGREIQPQHF TGTGCCAGTAGCGGGAGGGAAATTCAGCCCCAGCATTTT
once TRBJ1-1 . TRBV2 CASSGRRAMNTEAFF TGTGCCAGTTCGGGTCGGAGAGCAATGAACACTGAAGCTTTCTTT
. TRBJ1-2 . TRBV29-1 CSVETRQSLYGYTF TGCAGCGTTGAAACACGCCAGAGCCTCTATGGCTACACCTTC
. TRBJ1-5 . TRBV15 CATSPHGQGQPQHF TGTGCCACCAGCCCCCATGGGCAGGGTCAGCCCCAGCATTTT
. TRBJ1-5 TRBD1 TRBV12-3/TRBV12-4 CASSSGGGQPQHF TGTGCCAGCAGTTCAGGGGGTGGCCAGCCCCAGCATTTT
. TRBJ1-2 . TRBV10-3 CAISTTGYGYTF TGTGCCATCAGTACCACCGGCTATGGCTACACCTTC
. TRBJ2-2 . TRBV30 CAWSLGANTGELFF TGTGCCTGGAGTCTAGGGGCGAACACCGGGGAGCTGTTTTTT
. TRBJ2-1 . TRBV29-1 CSTRSSSLYNEQFF TGCAGCACCAGGTCGTCGAGCCTCTACAATGAGCAGTTCTTC
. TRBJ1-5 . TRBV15 CATSTHMGLGSNQPQHF TGTGCCACCAGCACTCATATGGGACTTGGTAGCAATCAGCCCCAGCATTTT
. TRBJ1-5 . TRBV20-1 CSAALSQNQPQHF TGCAGTGCTGCCTTAAGCCAAAATCAGCCCCAGCATTTT
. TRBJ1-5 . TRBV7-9 CASSLGAGDVNQPQHF TGTGCCAGCAGCTTAGGTGCAGGGGATGTCAATCAGCCCCAGCATTTT
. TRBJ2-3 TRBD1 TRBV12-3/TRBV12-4 CASSSGQGTFTDTQYF TGTGCCAGCAGTTCGGGACAGGGAACTTTCACAGATACGCAGTATTTT
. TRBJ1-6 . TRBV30 CACTGTDNSPLHF TGTGCCTGCACAGGGACGGATAATTCACCCCTCCACTTT
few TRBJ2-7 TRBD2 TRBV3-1 CASSQASGGSYEQYF TGTGCCAGCAGCCAGGCTAGCGGGGGGAGCTACGAGCAGTACTTC
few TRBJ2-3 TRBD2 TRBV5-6 CASSTSGGTDTQYF TGTGCCAGCAGCACTAGCGGGGGCACAGATACGCAGTATTTT
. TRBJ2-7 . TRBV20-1 CSARGRSYEQYF TGCAGTGCCAGGGGACGCTCCTACGAGCAGTACTTC
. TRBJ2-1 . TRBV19 CASSGSSYNEQFF TGTGCCAGCTCCGGCAGCTCCTACAATGAGCAGTTCTTC
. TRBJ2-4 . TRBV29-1 CSVAATRSNIQYF TGCAGCGTTGCTGCGACTAGATCGAACATTCAGTACTTC
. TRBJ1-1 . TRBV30 CAWSVLGTANTEAFF TGTGCCTGGAGTGTACTCGGGACGGCGAACACTGAAGCTTTCTTT